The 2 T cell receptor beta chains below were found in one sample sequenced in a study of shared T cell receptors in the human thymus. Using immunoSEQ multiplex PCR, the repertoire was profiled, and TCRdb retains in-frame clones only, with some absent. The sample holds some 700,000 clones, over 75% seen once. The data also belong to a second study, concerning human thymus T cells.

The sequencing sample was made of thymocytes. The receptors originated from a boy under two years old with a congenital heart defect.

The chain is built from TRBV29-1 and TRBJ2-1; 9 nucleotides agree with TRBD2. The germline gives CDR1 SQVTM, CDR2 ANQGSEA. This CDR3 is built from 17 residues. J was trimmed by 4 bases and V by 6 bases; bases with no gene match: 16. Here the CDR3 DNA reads TGCAGCGTGTCCGGGACTAGCCGACTAGGGAGGTACAATGAGCAGTTCTTC. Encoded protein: CSVSGTSRLGRYNEQFF.

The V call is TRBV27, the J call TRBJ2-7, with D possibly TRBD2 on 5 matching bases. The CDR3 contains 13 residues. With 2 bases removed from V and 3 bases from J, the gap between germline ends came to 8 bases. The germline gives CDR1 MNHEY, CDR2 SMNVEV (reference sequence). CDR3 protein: CASSLKDCYEQYF. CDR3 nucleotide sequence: TGTGCCAGCAGTTTAAAGGACTGCTACGAGCAGTACTTC.